This T cell receptor beta chain was sequenced for a study of blood T cell repertoires in COVID-19. Study-level background: Samples came from the United States, Italy and Spain, spanning acute and convalescent COVID-19. From T cells, B-cell-depleted T cells, or PBMCs came the material, which was cDNA or gDNA.

In the original analysis: Reference gene primer amplification gave estimated nucleated cell counts. Repertoires were generated with immunoSEQ multiplex PCR, while TCRdb's copy carries only in-frame clones and drops some. The V and J calls and clone size were taken over from that table, and D and trimming were inferred from the DNA. The sample contains a few hundred thousand clones, about 86% of which appear only once. This sequence originates from a woman aged 30 to 39 who had recovered from COVID-19. Input material: peripheral blood.

The CDR3 coding sequence is TGTGCCTGGAGTAAAGGGGTAGAGGGCAATCAGCCCCAGCATTTT. Protein sequence: CAWSKGVEGNQPQHF. The V gene is TRBV30, the J gene TRBJ1-5; possible D gene TRBD1, 5 bases. The germline V gene has CDR1 GTSNPN and CDR2 SVGIG (reference sequence). V lost 2 bases and J 2 bases, leaving 13 bases between the germline ends. The CDR3 has 15 residues. Together with reference TRBV30 and TRBJ1-5, the CDR3 gives the full variable domain: SQTIHQWPATLVQPVGSPLSLECTVEGTSNPNLYWYRQAAGRGLQLLFYSVGIGQISSEVPQNLSASRPQDRQFILSSKKLLLSDSGFYLCAWSKGVEGNQPQHFGDGTRLSIL.